The 17 T cell receptor beta chains listed next were all sequenced from one sample in a study of blood T cell repertoires in COVID-19. Sequenced by immunoSEQ multiplex PCR; TCRdb stores in-frame clones only, minus some. The data show over 200,000 clones, roughly 88% seen once. Sequences were obtained from PBMCs or T cells enriched from blood (not recorded which). The receptors originated from a woman in her twenties or thirties who had been exposed to COVID-19.

This chain uses TRBV4-1 with TRBJ2-7; TRBD2 matches at 12 bases. In germline, CDR1 is MGHRA, CDR2 YSYEKL. The length of the CDR3 is 14 residues. V trimming: 2 bases; J trimming: 4 bases; junction bases outside the gene matches: 0. Written as DNA, the CDR3 is TGCGCCAGCAGCCAAACTAGCGGGAGGTACGAGCAGTACTTC. Translated, it gives CASSQTSGRYEQYF.

This clone was recorded a few times. The chain links TRBV4-2 to TRBJ2-3; 9 nucleotides agree with TRBD2. The ends lost 4 bases at V and 0 bases at J; junction bases unmatched: 5. CDR3 length: 16 amino acids. Germline assignment: CDR1 LGHNA and CDR2 YNFKEQ. CDR3 loop: CASSRGLAMSTDTQYF. CDR3 sequence (DNA): TGTGCCAGCAGCCGAGGACTAGCGATGAGCACAGATACGCAGTATTTT.

This clone was detected once. J is TRBJ1-1 and V is TRBV19; no clear D gene. This CDR3 contains 14 residues. Trimming cost V 2 bases and J 0 bases, with 7 bases left between them. Germline CDR1 reads LNHDA; CDR2 reads SQIVND (reference sequence). CDR3 in amino acids: CASSIRGMNTEAFF. In DNA form, the CDR3 reads TGTGCCAGTAGTATAAGAGGCATGAACACTGAAGCTTTCTTT. Full variable domain (remainder filled in from reference TRBV19 and TRBJ1-1): DGGITQSPKYLFRKEGQNVTLSCEQNLNHDAMYWYRQDPGQGLRLIYYSQIVNDFQKGDIAEGYSVSREKKESFPLTVTSAQKNPTAFYLCASSIRGMNTEAFFGQGTRLTVV.

V and J are TRBV4-1 and TRBJ2-7, with 9 bases identical to TRBD1. The germline V gene has CDR1 MGHRA and CDR2 YSYEKL. J lost 4 bases, V lost 1 base, and 5 bases had no gene match. The CDR3 length is 15 residues. The CDR3 coding sequence is TGCGCCAGCAGCCAAGGGACAGGGGAAGGATACGAGCAGTACTTC. Translation gives CASSQGTGEGYEQYF.

This clone was seen once. This sequence joins TRBV7-9 and TRBJ2-2; 7 bases align to TRBD1. V gave up 0 bases and J gave up 5 bases; unmatched junction bases: 6. This CDR3 contains 16 residues. Germline V gene sequence: CDR1 SEHNR, CDR2 FQNEAQ (reference sequence). This CDR3 is CASSLAQGLRTGELFF. CDR3 in DNA: TGTGCCAGCAGCTTAGCACAGGGGCTGAGAACCGGGGAGCTGTTTTTT.

The chain recombines TRBV2 with TRBJ1-2, with D unclear. There are 12 residues in the CDR3. The ends were cut back, 1 base at V and 10 bases at J, with 10 bases in the middle. In germline, CDR1 is SNHLY, CDR2 FYNNEI. For the CDR3, the DNA is TGTGCCAGCAGTGAAGAGACACCCCACTACACCTTC. Protein sequence: CASSEETPHYTF.

This clone was recorded only once. The chain has TRBV11-2 and TRBJ2-1; D remains unclear. V shed 2 bases and J shed 1 base, with 9 bases lying between them. The CDR3 covers 15 residues. CDR1 and CDR2 (germline): SGHAT, FQNNGV. CDR3 sequence reads: CASSLKQMSYNEQFF. The CDR3 region has the DNA TGTGCCAGCAGCTTAAAACAGATGTCCTACAATGAGCAGTTCTTC. Using reference TRBV11-2 and TRBJ2-1 for the parts outside the CDR3, the full variable domain is EAGVAQSPRYKIIEKRQSVAFWCNPISGHATLYWYQQILGQGPKLLIQFQNNGVVDDSQLPKDRFSAERLKGVDSTLKIQPAKLEDSAVYLCASSLKQMSYNEQFFGPGTRLTVL.

DNA for the CDR3: TGTGCCAGTAGTCCCCGACTAGCAGGTAACAATGAGCAGTTCTTC. Translating gives CASSPRLAGNNEQFF. V is TRBV19 and J is TRBJ2-1; TRBD2 aligns across 7 bases. The CDR3 is 15 amino acids. Germline lookup yields CDR1 LNHDA and CDR2 SQIVND (reference sequence). Trimming at V came to 5 bases and at J to 5 bases, leaving 9 bases not matched to a gene.

This chain's CDR3 is CASSDRESTEAFF. CDR3 DNA sequence: TGTGCCAGCAGTGACAGGGAAAGTACTGAAGCTTTCTTT. This chain links TRBV2 with TRBJ1-1, with a possible D match to TRBD1 (5 bases). The CDR3 extends over 13 amino acids. Per germline, CDR1 SNHLY and CDR2 FYNNEI. V lost 3 bases to trimming and J lost 5 bases, with 10 bases between them.

V gene TRBV19 combines with J gene TRBJ2-2, with 7 bases lining up with TRBD2. In germline, CDR1 is LNHDA, CDR2 SQIVND (reference sequence). V dropped 0 bases and J dropped 3; count of bases not matched to a gene: 4. CDR3 length equals 16 residues. CDR3 loop: CASSIEGGRDTGELFF. The CDR3 bases are TGTGCCAGTAGTATAGAGGGCGGGAGAGACACCGGGGAGCTGTTTTTT.

The rearrangement joins TRBV30 to TRBJ2-7; 9 bases are a match to TRBD2. J gave up 4 bases and V 6 bases, and 4 bases lay outside the gene matches. The CDR3 is made up of 12 amino acids. Germline V gene data show CDR1 as GTSNPN and CDR2 as SVGIG (reference sequence). CDR3 sequence (DNA): TGTGCCTGTCGGACTAGCGTTTACGAGCAGTACTTC. This translates into CACRTSVYEQYF.

The chain couples TRBV19 to TRBJ2-7; no reliable D call. The V and J ends lost 2 bases and 0 bases respectively, with 11 bases between them. Per the germline V gene, CDR1 is LNHDA and CDR2 is SQIVND (reference sequence). The CDR3 contains 15 residues. The CDR3 loop reads CASSITLSSSYEQYF. The CDR3 DNA sequence: TGTGCCAGTAGTATAACGCTTTCGAGCTCCTACGAGCAGTACTTC.

J is TRBJ1-1 and V is TRBV6-5; D gene unclear. V was trimmed by 7 bases and J by 3 bases, leaving 12 bases between them. CDR1 is MNHEY and CDR2 is SVGAGI in the germline V gene. This CDR3 spans 13 amino acids. The CDR3 nucleotides are TGTGCCAGCACTCGGGGTGGAGACACTGAAGCTTTCTTT. Its translation: CASTRGGDTEAFF.

The chain uses TRBV28 and TRBJ1-6, with 10 bases fitting TRBD1. The CDR3 contains 15 residues. Germline assignment: CDR1 MDHEN and CDR2 SYDVKM. V lost 5 bases and J lost 10; bases outside the gene matches: 8. The CDR3 nucleotides are TGTGCCAGCAGTCCGCAGACAGGGGGCGTCTCACCCCTCCACTTT. It yields the protein CASSPQTGGVSPLHF.

V gene TRBV30 combines with J gene TRBJ1-5; 7 bases are shared with TRBD1. J lost 7 bases, V lost 3 bases, and 9 bases had no gene match. The CDR3 has 14 residues. CDR1 GTSNPN and CDR2 SVGIG come from the germline V gene (reference sequence). CDR3: CAWSPTGIGQPQHF. The CDR3 nucleotides are TGTGCCTGGAGCCCGACAGGGATCGGCCAGCCCCAGCATTTT.

This chain joins TRBV21-1 and TRBJ2-2; the table gives TRBD2 as D, unverified against the DNA. TRBV21-1 represents a pseudogene. The length of the CDR3 is 15 residues. The DNA of the CDR3 is TGTGCCAGCAGCACGGGACTAGCGTCTCCCGGGGAGCTGTTTTTT. Amino acid sequence: CASSTGLASPGELFF.

The V and J genes are TRBV25-1 and TRBJ2-5; a possible D gene is TRBD1 (7 bases). The CDR3 totals 15 residues. The germline gives CDR1 MGHDK, CDR2 SYGVNS. Between the trimmed V and J ends, which lost 6 bases and 2 bases, there was a span of 16 bases. The chain's CDR3 is CASSPPAGQQETQYF. The CDR3 DNA sequence: TGTGCCAGCAGCCCACCCGCGGGACAGCAAGAGACCCAGTACTTC.